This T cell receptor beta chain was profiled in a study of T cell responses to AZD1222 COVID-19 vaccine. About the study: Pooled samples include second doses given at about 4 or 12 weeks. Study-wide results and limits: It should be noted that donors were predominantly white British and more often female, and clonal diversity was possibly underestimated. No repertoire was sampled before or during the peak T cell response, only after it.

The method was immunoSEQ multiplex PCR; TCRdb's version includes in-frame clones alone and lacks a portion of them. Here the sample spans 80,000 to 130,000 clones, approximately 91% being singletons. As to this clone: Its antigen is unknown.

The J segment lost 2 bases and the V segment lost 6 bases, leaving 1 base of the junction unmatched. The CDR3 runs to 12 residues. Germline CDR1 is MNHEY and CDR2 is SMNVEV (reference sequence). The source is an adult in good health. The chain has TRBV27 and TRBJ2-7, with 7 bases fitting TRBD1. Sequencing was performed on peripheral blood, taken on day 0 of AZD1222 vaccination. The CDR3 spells CASRTGTYEQYF. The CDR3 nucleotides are TGTGCCAGCAGGACAGGGACCTACGAGCAGTACTTC.